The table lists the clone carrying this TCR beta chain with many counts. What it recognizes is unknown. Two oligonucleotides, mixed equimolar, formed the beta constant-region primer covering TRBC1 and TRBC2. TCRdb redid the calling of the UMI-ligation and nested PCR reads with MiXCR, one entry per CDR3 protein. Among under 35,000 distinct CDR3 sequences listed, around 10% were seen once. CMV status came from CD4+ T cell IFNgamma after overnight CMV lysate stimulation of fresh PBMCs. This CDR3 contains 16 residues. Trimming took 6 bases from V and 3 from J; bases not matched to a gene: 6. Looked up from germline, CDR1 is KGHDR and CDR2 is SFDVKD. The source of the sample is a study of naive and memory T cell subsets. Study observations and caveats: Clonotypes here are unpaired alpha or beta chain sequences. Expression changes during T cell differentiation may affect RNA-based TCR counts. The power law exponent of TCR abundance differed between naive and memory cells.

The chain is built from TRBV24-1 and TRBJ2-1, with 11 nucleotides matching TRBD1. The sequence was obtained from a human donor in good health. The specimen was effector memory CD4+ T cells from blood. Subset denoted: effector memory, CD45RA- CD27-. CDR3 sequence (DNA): TGTGCCACCAGTACGGTGGGACAGGGGGTCTACAATGAGCAGTTCTTC. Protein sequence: CATSTVGQGVYNEQFF.